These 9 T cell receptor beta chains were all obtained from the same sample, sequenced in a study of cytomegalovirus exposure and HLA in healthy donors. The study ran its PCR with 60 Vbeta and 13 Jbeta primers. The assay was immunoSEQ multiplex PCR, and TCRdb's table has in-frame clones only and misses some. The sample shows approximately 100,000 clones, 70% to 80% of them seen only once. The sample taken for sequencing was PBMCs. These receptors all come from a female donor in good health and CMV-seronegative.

The CDR3 DNA is TGTGCCAGCAGCTTAGCTCGACAGGCTTATTACGAGCAGTACTTC. It is translated as CASSLARQAYYEQYF. The chain carries TRBV7-8 and TRBJ2-7; TRBD1 might be the D (6 bases). The CDR3 is made up of 15 amino acids. The germline V gene encodes CDR1 SGHVS and CDR2 FQNEAQ. V was shortened by 0 bases and J by 4 bases, with 13 bases between the two germline ends.

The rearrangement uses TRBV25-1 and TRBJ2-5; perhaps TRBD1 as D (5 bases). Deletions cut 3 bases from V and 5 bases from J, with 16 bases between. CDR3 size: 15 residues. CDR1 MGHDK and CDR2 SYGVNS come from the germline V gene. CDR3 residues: CASSDKAGFWETQYF. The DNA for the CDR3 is TGTGCCAGCAGTGATAAGGCAGGGTTTTGGGAGACCCAGTACTTC.

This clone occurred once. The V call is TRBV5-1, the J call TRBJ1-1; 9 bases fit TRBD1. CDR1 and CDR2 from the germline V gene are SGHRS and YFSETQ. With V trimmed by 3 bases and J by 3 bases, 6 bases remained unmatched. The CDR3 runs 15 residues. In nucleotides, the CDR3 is TGCGCCAGCAGCTCTCTTACAGGGGGCTACACTGAAGCTTTCTTT. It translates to CASSSLTGGYTEAFF.

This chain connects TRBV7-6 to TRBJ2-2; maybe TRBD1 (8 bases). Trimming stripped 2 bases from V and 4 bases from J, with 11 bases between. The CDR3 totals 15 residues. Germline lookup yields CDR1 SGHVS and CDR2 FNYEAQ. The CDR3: CASSLNRGGTGELFF. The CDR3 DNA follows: TGTGCCAGCAGCTTAAACAGGGGGGGCACCGGGGAGCTGTTTTTT.

The CDR3 here is CASIREGQSPGELFF. DNA of the CDR3: TGTGCCAGCATCCGGGAGGGACAAAGTCCCGGGGAGCTGTTTTTT. The chain links TRBV2 to TRBJ2-2, with TRBD2 identical over 8 bases. The CDR3 is 15 amino acids. Germline V CDR1 and CDR2: SNHLY, FYNNEI. J lost 6 bases, V lost 7 bases, and 10 bases had no gene match.

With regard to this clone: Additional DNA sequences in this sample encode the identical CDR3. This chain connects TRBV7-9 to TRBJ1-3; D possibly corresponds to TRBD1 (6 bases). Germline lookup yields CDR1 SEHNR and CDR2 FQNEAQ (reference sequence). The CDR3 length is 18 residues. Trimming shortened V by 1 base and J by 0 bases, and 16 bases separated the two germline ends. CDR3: CASSLVRAGAGSGNTIYF. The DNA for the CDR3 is TGTGCCAGCAGCTTAGTACGTGCGGGGGCGGGCTCTGGAAACACCATATATTTT.

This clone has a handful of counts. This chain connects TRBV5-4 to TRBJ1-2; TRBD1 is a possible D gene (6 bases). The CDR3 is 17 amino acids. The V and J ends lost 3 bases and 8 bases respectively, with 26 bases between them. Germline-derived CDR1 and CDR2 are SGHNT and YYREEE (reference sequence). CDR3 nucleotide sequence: TGTGCCAGCAGCTCGACCCTCAGGGGAGGGGGGTCTGGAGGCTACACCTTC. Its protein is CASSSTLRGGGSGGYTF.

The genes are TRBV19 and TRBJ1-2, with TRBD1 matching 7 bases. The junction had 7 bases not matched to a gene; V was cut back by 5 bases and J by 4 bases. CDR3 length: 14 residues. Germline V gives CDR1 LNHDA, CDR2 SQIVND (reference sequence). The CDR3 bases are TGTGCCAGTAGTGACAGGACAGGTACCTATGGCTACACCTTC. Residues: CASSDRTGTYGYTF.

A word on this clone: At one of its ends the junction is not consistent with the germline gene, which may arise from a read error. CDR3 amino acids: CASSYRSGEGGNAIYF. CDR3 bases: TGTGCCAGCAGTTACCGATCAGGGGAGGGAGGAAACGCCATATATTTT. This chain uses TRBV6-6 with TRBJ1-3; the D gene is possibly TRBD1 (6 bases). Germline V gene lookup returns CDR1 MNHNY and CDR2 SVGAGI (reference sequence). The CDR3 spans 16 residues.